Listed here is a single TCR beta chain. Its antigen is not identified. These data originate in a study of CD4 T cells in relation to SARS-CoV-2 and coronaviruses. Method: immunoSEQ multiplex PCR; TCRdb's copy keeps in-frame clones and lacks some. The sample consists of about 38,000 clones, over 75% of them appearing once. Trimming removed 5 bases from V and 5 bases from J; junction bases left unmatched: 10. The CDR3 contains 16 residues. In germline, CDR1 is SEHNR, CDR2 FQNEAQ (reference sequence). The sample was memory CD4+ T cells from PBMCs, cultured in vitro. The chain couples TRBV7-9 to TRBJ2-1; 9 positions agree with TRBD2. This clonotype was sampled from an adult with COVID-19. The CDR3 sequence is CASSPAIAGVDNEQFF. CDR3 DNA sequence: TGTGCCAGCAGCCCAGCCATAGCGGGAGTTGACAATGAGCAGTTCTTC. The full variable domain, completed using reference TRBV7-9 and TRBJ2-1, is DTGVSQNPRHKITKRGQNVTFRCDPISEHNRLYWYRQTLGQGPEFLTYFQNEAQLEKSRLLSDRFSAERPKGSFSTLEIQRTEQGDSAMYLCASSPAIAGVDNEQFFGPGTRLTVL.